What follows are 18 T cell receptor beta chains derived from one specimen sequenced in a study of radiation and T cells in renal cell carcinoma. The protocol was immunoSEQ multiplex PCR, while the TCRdb copy is restricted to in-frame clones and leaves out a portion. The data contain about 150,000 clones, 70% to 90% of them singletons. Time point meaning: baseline pretreatment blood. The treatment here: 15 Gy SBRT to primary tumor, nephrectomy 4 weeks later. The sample in question was blood, obtained from a patient whose treatment included radiotherapy and nephrectomy. All receptors come from a woman in her forties or fifties with renal cell carcinoma.

The V and J genes are TRBV6-5 and TRBJ2-7; D gene uncertain. Germline loops: CDR1 MNHEY, CDR2 SVGAGI. The V end was cut by 6 bases, the J end by 6 bases, with 9 bases between. The CDR3 contains 11 residues. In DNA form, the CDR3 reads TGTGCCAGCAGATCGGTGGGCGAGCAGTACTTC. Its protein is CASRSVGEQYF.

The chain couples TRBV5-1 to TRBJ2-3; D is perhaps TRBD1 or TRBD2 (5 bases each). The germline CDR1 and CDR2 sequences are SGHRS and YFSETQ. CDR3 size: 11 residues. V was clipped by 4 bases and J by 12 bases, with 12 bases between them. The CDR3 DNA follows: TGCGCCAGCAGCCGGGACCTCCGCCAGTATTTT. Its translation: CASSRDLRQYF.

The V and J genes are TRBV28 and TRBJ2-3; 7 nucleotides match TRBD2. The CDR3 contains 16 residues. CDR1 is MDHEN and CDR2 is SYDVKM in the germline V gene. V shed 5 bases and J 3 bases; nucleotides not matched to a gene: 11. The CDR3 DNA reads as TGTGCCAGCAGTCCCAGGAGCGGGGTGGGAACAGATACGCAGTATTTT. It codes for CASSPRSGVGTDTQYF.

V and J are TRBV6-4 and TRBJ1-6; D possibly corresponds to TRBD1 (5 bases). The CDR3 sequence is 16 residues long. CDR1 is MRHNA and CDR2 is SNTAGT in the germline V gene. V lost 6 bases and J lost 6, with 18 bases in between. For the CDR3, the DNA is TGTGCCAGCAGGAGAGAACACGGGGCGGCTAATTCACCCCTCCACTTT. Residues: CASRREHGAANSPLHF.

The chain has TRBV2 and TRBJ2-3; 9 bases line up with TRBD1. CDR3 length equals 15 residues. Germline trimming cut 6 bases from V and 1 base from J; bases unmatched to any gene: 5. Germline V lookup: CDR1 SNHLY, CDR2 FYNNEI. The CDR3 DNA reads as TGTGCCAGCAGATCGACAGGGGGAGGCACAGATACGCAGTATTTT. Translating gives CASRSTGGGTDTQYF. Together with reference TRBV2 and TRBJ2-3, the CDR3 gives the full variable domain: EPEVTQTPSHQVTQMGQEVILRCVPISNHLYFYWYRQILGQKVEFLVSFYNNEISEKSEIFDDQFSVERPDGSNFTLKIRSTKLEDSAMYFCASRSTGGGTDTQYFGPGTRLTVL.

V and J are TRBV6-6 and TRBJ1-5, with D possibly matching TRBD1 (6 bases). Trimming left V 2 bases short and J 4 bases short, with 9 bases between. Germline V gene data show CDR1 as MNHNY and CDR2 as SVGAGI (reference sequence). This CDR3 has 14 residues. The CDR3 nucleotides read TGTGCCAGCAGTTACCAACAGGGAAATCAGCCCCAGCATTTT. Protein: CASSYQQGNQPQHF.

The rearrangement uses TRBV5-1 and TRBJ1-1; D call uncertain. CDR3 length: 14 residues. The germline V gene encodes CDR1 SGHRS and CDR2 YFSETQ. V lost 0 bases to trimming and J lost 1 base, with 7 bases between them. The CDR3 sequence: CASSLAGGNTEAFF. The CDR3 DNA reads as TGCGCCAGCAGCTTGGCAGGTGGGAACACTGAAGCTTTCTTT.

The V gene is TRBV7-8, the J gene TRBJ2-2; D is possibly TRBD1 (6 bases). Between the trimmed V and J ends, which lost 7 bases and 7 bases, there was a span of 13 bases. This CDR3 comprises 13 residues. CDR1 and CDR2 (germline): SGHVS, FQNEAQ. The CDR3 region is CASNAQGGGELFF. DNA for the CDR3: TGTGCCAGCAACGCACAGGGTGGCGGGGAGCTGTTTTTT.

This rearrangement joins TRBV19 to TRBJ2-3; 8 positions match TRBD2. There are 15 residues in the CDR3. Germline values: CDR1 LNHDA, CDR2 SQIVND (reference sequence). V gave up 6 bases and J gave up 4 bases; unmatched junction bases: 9. Here the CDR3 reads CASSPKGTSADTQYF. The CDR3 region has the DNA TGTGCCAGTAGCCCAAAGGGGACTAGTGCAGATACGCAGTATTTT.

This sequence joins TRBV7-2 and TRBJ2-7; the D is unclear. The CDR3 spans 13 residues. V was shortened by 4 bases and J by 0 bases, with 7 bases between the two germline ends. CDR1 SGHTA and CDR2 FQGNSA come from the germline V gene. The CDR3 reads CASSSSGSYEQYF. Written as DNA, the CDR3 is TGTGCCAGCAGCTCCTCGGGCTCCTACGAGCAGTACTTC.

This clone was seen just once. Other nucleotide sequences in the sample specify the same CDR3. The V gene is TRBV5-1, the J gene TRBJ2-1; the D gene could be TRBD1 or TRBD2 (5 bases each). Per germline, CDR1 SGHRS and CDR2 YFSETQ. V lost 4 bases to trimming and J lost 4 bases, with 12 bases between them. The CDR3 consists of 14 residues. The CDR3 DNA reads as TGCGCCAGCAGCGAGGGGCTAGCTTACAATGAGCAGTTCTTC. The encoded protein is CASSEGLAYNEQFF.

The rearrangement links TRBV29-1 to TRBJ1-1; D gene unclear. CDR3 size: 14 residues. Germline V gives CDR1 SQVTM, CDR2 ANQGSEA. V was pared by 0 bases and J by 4 bases, with 12 bases between. CDR3 amino acids: CSVEEVKGATEAFF. For the CDR3, the DNA is TGCAGCGTTGAAGAGGTTAAGGGTGCCACTGAAGCTTTCTTT.

The chain uses TRBV6-4 and TRBJ1-2; D call uncertain. V shed 10 bases and J shed 5 bases, with 20 bases lying between them. The CDR3 is 14 amino acids. Germline CDR1 reads MRHNA; CDR2 reads SNTAGT. CDR3 amino acids: CATLVSPRGYGYTF. The DNA of the CDR3 is TGTGCCACCCTGGTTTCCCCGCGGGGTTATGGCTACACCTTC.

The chain is built from TRBV30 and TRBJ2-2; 8 bases agree with TRBD1. Losses at the gene ends were 1 base for V and 3 bases for J; bases not matched to a gene: 7. The CDR3 is 16 amino acids. Germline V gene lookup returns CDR1 GTSNPN and CDR2 SVGIG (reference sequence). The CDR3: CAWSGGDRGDTGELFF. The CDR3 region has the DNA TGTGCCTGGAGTGGAGGCGACAGGGGAGACACCGGGGAGCTGTTTTTT.

CDR3 DNA: TGTGCCAGCAGACGACAGGGGTCTGAAGCTTTCTTT. Amino acid sequence: CASRRQGSEAFF. J is TRBJ1-1 and V is TRBV7-9; 8 bases agree with TRBD1. This CDR3 has 12 amino acids. Germline CDR1 reads SEHNR; CDR2 reads FQNEAQ (reference sequence). The V segment lost 6 bases and the J segment 6 bases; nucleotides outside the gene matches: 3.

This clone was detected once. V gene TRBV2 combines with J gene TRBJ2-1; 10 bases agree with TRBD2. This CDR3 is built from 15 residues. J gave up 6 bases and V 6 bases, and 8 bases lay outside the gene matches. From germline, CDR1 is SNHLY and CDR2 FYNNEI. The CDR3 reads CASSGTSEGVNEQFF. The CDR3 nucleotides read TGTGCCAGCAGCGGGACTAGCGAGGGGGTCAATGAGCAGTTCTTC.

This sequence joins TRBV2 and TRBJ1-2; D is ambiguous. Per germline, CDR1 SNHLY and CDR2 FYNNEI. V was pared by 3 bases and J by 0 bases, with 2 bases between. CDR3 length equals 12 residues. CDR3 region: CASSETNYGYTF. DNA for the CDR3: TGTGCCAGCAGTGAGACTAACTATGGCTACACCTTC.

In its sample, this clone was seen once. V gene TRBV2 combines with J gene TRBJ2-1; no firm D call. Germline V lookup: CDR1 SNHLY, CDR2 FYNNEI. The CDR3 is made up of 15 amino acids. The CDR3 DNA reads as TGTGCTACTCGTCGAGAGGCTGCCACTTACAATGAGCAGTTCTTC. Translating it yields CATRREAATYNEQFF.